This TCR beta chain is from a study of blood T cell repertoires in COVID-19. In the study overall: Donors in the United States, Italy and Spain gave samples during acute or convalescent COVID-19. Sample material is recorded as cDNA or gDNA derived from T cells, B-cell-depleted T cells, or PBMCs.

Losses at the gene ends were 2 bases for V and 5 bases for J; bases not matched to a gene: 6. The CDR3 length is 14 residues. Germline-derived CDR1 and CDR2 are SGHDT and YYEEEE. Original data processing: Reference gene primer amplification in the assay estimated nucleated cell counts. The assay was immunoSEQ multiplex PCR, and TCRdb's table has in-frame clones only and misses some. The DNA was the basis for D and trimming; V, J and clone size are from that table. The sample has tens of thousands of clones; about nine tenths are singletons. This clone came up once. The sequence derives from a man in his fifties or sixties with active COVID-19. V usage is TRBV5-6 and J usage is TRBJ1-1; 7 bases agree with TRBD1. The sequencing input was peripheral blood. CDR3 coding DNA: TGTGCCAGCAGCTTAAGGGGGCGGTTGACTGAAGCTTTCTTT. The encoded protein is CASSLRGRLTEAFF.